This TCR beta chain was sequenced in a study of glioma-infiltrating T cells after dendritic cell vaccination. The CDR3 loop spans 15 amino acids. Per the germline V gene, CDR1 is MGHRA and CDR2 is YSYEKL. V lost 2 bases and J 6 bases, leaving 14 bases between the germline ends. Produced via immunoSEQ multiplex PCR; TCRdb's table is partial and in-frame only. The top ten hold under 2.5% of the sample, which has tens of thousands of clones, 82% seen once. The source was blood, collected before dendritic cell vaccination. This TCR came from a human donor with glioblastoma. The gene calls are TRBV4-1 and TRBJ1-5; tentatively, D is TRBD1 (6 bases). The CDR3 is CASSQPGTHPQPQHF. In DNA, the CDR3 is TGCGCCAGCAGCCAACCTGGGACACATCCTCAGCCCCAGCATTTT.